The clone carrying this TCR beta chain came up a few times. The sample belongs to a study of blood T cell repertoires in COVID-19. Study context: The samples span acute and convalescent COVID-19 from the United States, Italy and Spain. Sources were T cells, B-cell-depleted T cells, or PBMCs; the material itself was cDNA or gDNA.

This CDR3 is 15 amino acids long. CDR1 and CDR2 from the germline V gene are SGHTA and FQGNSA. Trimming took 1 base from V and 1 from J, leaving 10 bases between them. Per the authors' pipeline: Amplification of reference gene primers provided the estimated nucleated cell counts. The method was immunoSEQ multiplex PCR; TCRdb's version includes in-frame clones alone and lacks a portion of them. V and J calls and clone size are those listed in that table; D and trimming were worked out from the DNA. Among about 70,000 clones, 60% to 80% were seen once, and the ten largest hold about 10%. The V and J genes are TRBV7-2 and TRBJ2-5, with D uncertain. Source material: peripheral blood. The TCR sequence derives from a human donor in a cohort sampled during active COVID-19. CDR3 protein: CASSLVGQVQETQYF. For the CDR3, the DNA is TGTGCCAGCAGCTTAGTTGGGCAGGTCCAAGAGACCCAGTACTTC.